These 22 T cell receptor beta chains came from one sample sequenced in a study of radiation and T cells in renal cell carcinoma (dated by TCRdb to about 2020). The library was made by the immunoSEQ multiplex PCR assay. As stored in TCRdb, this immuneACCESS dataset retains in-frame rearrangements with V and J assigned. A fraction of the clones does not appear; measured against another copy, unresolved V genes explain less than half of the discrepancy, and the remainder lacks a known reason. The sample table lists some 150,000 clones, approximately 87% of them with a count of one. In total, the top ten clones hold approximately 24% of the sample. According to the study, the label for this sample's time point signals: baseline pretreatment blood. Per the publication, the treatment or condition label means: 15 Gy SBRT to primary tumor, nephrectomy 4 weeks later. Sequencing was performed on blood, taken from a patient whose treatment included radiotherapy and nephrectomy. All receptors come from a woman in her forties or fifties with renal cell carcinoma.

The V gene is TRBV11-3, the J gene TRBJ2-5; no definite D call. Germline assignment: CDR1 SGHNT and CDR2 YENEEA. V was pared by 3 bases and J by 4 bases, with 12 bases between. This CDR3 region has 14 residues. CDR3 amino acids: CASSLGEEGETQYF. The CDR3 DNA is TGTGCCAGCAGCTTGGGCGAAGAAGGAGAGACCCAGTACTTC.

This CDR3 reads CASSFSYRGLIRETQYF. The CDR3 bases are TGTGCCAGCAGTTTCAGTTACAGGGGCTTGATCCGAGAGACCCAGTACTTC. The V call is TRBV28, the J call TRBJ2-5, with 7 bases that match TRBD1. The germline CDR1 and CDR2 sequences are MDHEN and SYDVKM. The J segment lost 4 bases and the V segment lost 3 bases, leaving 14 bases of the junction unmatched. This CDR3 is built from 17 residues. The variable domain in full, with the rest retrieved from reference TRBV28 and TRBJ2-5, is DVKVTQSSRYLVKRTGEKVFLECVQDMDHENMFWYRQDPGLGLRLIYFSYDVKMKEKGDIPEGYSVSREKKERFSLILESASTNQTSMYLCASSFSYRGLIRETQYFGPGTRLLVL.

The chain couples TRBV11-3 to TRBJ2-3; D uncertain. CDR1 SGHNT and CDR2 YENEEA come from the germline V gene. Trimming shortened V by 4 bases and J by 1 base, and 12 bases separated the two germline ends. This CDR3 region has 15 residues. The CDR3 bases are TGTGCCAGCAGCTACGATCAGCCTGGCACAGATACGCAGTATTTT. As protein: CASSYDQPGTDTQYF.

J is TRBJ1-2 and V is TRBV7-9; D ambiguous. From germline, CDR1 is SEHNR and CDR2 FQNEAQ (reference sequence). V lost 7 bases, J lost 8 bases, and 11 bases lay in between. The CDR3 totals 11 residues. Here the CDR3 DNA reads TGTGCCAGCACACCGGCCCGGGGCTACACCTTC. It is translated as CASTPARGYTF.

The chain recombines TRBV2 with TRBJ1-1; D is unresolved. Germline CDR1 SNHLY, CDR2 FYNNEI. CDR3 length: 13 residues. Trimming took off 4 bases at V and 3 bases at J, with 9 bases between the two ends. The CDR3 DNA reads TGTGCCAGCAGTGGGGAGGGATACACTGAAGCTTTCTTT. Its protein product is CASSGEGYTEAFF.

The chain recombines TRBV4-1 with TRBJ1-4; D unresolved. The CDR3 consists of 14 residues. Trimming removed 9 bases at V and 8 bases at J, with 19 bases between. CDR1 MGHRA and CDR2 YSYEKL come from the germline V gene. Here the CDR3 DNA reads TGCGCCAGATTCCTAGGGCCTCACCGGGAAAAACTGTTTTTT. Translated: CARFLGPHREKLFF.

V and J are TRBV5-4 and TRBJ2-7; TRBD2 matches 11 bases. Germline assignment: CDR1 SGHNT and CDR2 YYREEE (reference sequence). V shed 2 bases and J 4 bases; nucleotides not matched to a gene: 2. The CDR3 runs to 14 residues. This CDR3 reads CASSFTSGGYEQYF. CDR3 sequence (DNA): TGTGCCAGCAGCTTTACTAGCGGGGGATACGAGCAGTACTTC.

The chain recombines TRBV5-8 with TRBJ2-3; the D is unclear. V was shortened by 0 bases and J by 5 bases, with 1 base between the two germline ends. CDR3 length: 11 residues. CDR1 and CDR2 (germline): SGHTS, YDEGEE. The chain's CDR3 is CASSLVDTQYF. The CDR3 bases are TGTGCCAGCAGCTTGGTAGATACGCAGTATTTT.

The rearrangement links TRBV7-9 to TRBJ1-1, with D perhaps matching TRBD1 (6 bases). There are 15 residues in the CDR3. The germline CDR1 and CDR2 sequences are SEHNR and FQNEAQ (reference sequence). Trimming shortened V by 1 base and J by 4 bases, and 13 bases separated the two germline ends. This chain's CDR3 is CASSLVGGWGTEAFF. The CDR3 DNA reads TGTGCCAGCAGCTTAGTTGGGGGCTGGGGCACTGAAGCTTTCTTT.

The rearrangement uses TRBV19 and TRBJ1-1; a possible D gene is TRBD1 (5 bases). This CDR3 comprises 13 residues. Looked up from germline, CDR1 is LNHDA and CDR2 is SQIVND (reference sequence). V dropped 6 bases and J dropped 3 bases, with 11 bases sitting between them. In nucleotides, the CDR3 is TGTGCCAGTAGCACCAGGGTTTACACTGAAGCTTTCTTT. The encoded protein is CASSTRVYTEAFF.

This clone appeared a few times. The V and J genes are TRBV5-1 and TRBJ1-5; weak D call: TRBD1 (5 bases). The CDR3 is 13 residues long. Trimming left V 10 bases short and J 7 bases short, with 18 bases between. Germline CDR1 reads SGHRS; CDR2 reads YFSETQ. The CDR3 DNA sequence: TGCGCCCCCATCCCGGGGGGGTCCCAGCCCCAGCATTTT. Its translation: CAPIPGGSQPQHF.

This clone was seen only once. This chain joins TRBV10-3 and TRBJ2-1, with D maybe TRBD2 (5 bases). The CDR3 contains 12 residues. Deletions cut 2 bases from V and 9 bases from J, with 8 bases between. Germline V lookup: CDR1 ENHRY, CDR2 SYGVKD. The CDR3 sequence: CAISELRGEQFF. CDR3 DNA sequence: TGTGCCATCAGTGAGCTCCGGGGTGAGCAGTTCTTC.

V and J are TRBV7-2 and TRBJ2-5, with 7 bases lining up with TRBD1. V shed 4 bases and J 1 base; nucleotides not matched to a gene: 3. The CDR3 length is 14 residues. Germline CDR1 and CDR2: SGHTA and FQGNSA. CDR3 nucleotide sequence: TGTGCCAGCAGCTGGGCAGGGGGCCAAGAGACCCAGTACTTC. This gives the protein CASSWAGGQETQYF.

This clone was found once. V usage is TRBV2 and J usage is TRBJ2-1, with D perhaps matching TRBD2 (5 bases). Germline CDR1 is SNHLY and CDR2 is FYNNEI. The V end lost 6 bases, the J end lost 9 bases, and 15 bases lay between the germline ends. This CDR3 region has 13 residues. The DNA for the CDR3 is TGTGCCAGCAGGGAGGACGGGCCCAGTGAGCAGTTCTTC. Translation gives CASREDGPSEQFF.

The CDR3 loop reads CASRSGTGVLEQYF. As DNA, the CDR3 is TGTGCCAGTAGGTCCGGGACAGGGGTTCTCGAGCAGTACTTC. This sequence joins TRBV19 and TRBJ2-7; 10 bases match TRBD1. CDR3 length: 14 amino acids. V lost 6 bases and J lost 6; bases outside the gene matches: 8. Germline-derived CDR1 and CDR2 are LNHDA and SQIVND (reference sequence). Together with reference TRBV19 and TRBJ2-7, the CDR3 gives the full variable domain: DGGITQSPKYLFRKEGQNVTLSCEQNLNHDAMYWYRQDPGQGLRLIYYSQIVNDFQKGDIAEGYSVSREKKESFPLTVTSAQKNPTAFYLCASRSGTGVLEQYFGPGTRLTVT.

The chain recombines TRBV9 with TRBJ1-1; the D is unclear. This CDR3 has 14 amino acids. V lost 0 bases to trimming and J lost 4 bases, with 10 bases between them. Germline CDR1 and CDR2: SGDLS and YYNGEE. CDR3 residues: CASSVAVLTTEAFF. CDR3 nucleotide sequence: TGTGCCAGCAGCGTAGCCGTGCTGACCACTGAAGCTTTCTTT. The variable domain in full, completed from reference TRBV9 and TRBJ1-1, reads DSGVTQTPKHLITATGQRVTLRCSPRSGDLSVYWYQQSLDQGLQFLIQYYNGEERAKGNILERFSAQQFPDLHSELNLSSLELGDSALYFCASSVAVLTTEAFFGQGTRLTVV.

The V and J genes are TRBV4-3 and TRBJ2-7, with no clear D. The CDR3 totals 13 residues. Germline V gene sequence: CDR1 LGHNA, CDR2 YSLEER. Trimming took off 0 bases at V and 6 bases at J, with 9 bases between the two ends. CDR3 sequence (DNA): TGCGCCAGCAGCCAAGAAGGCCCAGGCGAGCAGTACTTC. It codes for CASSQEGPGEQYF.

The chain combines TRBV6-5 with TRBJ2-1; possibly TRBD2 for D (5 bases). The CDR3 is 14 residues long. Germline CDR1 is MNHEY and CDR2 is SVGAGI. Trimming shortened V by 5 bases and J by 1 base, and 9 bases separated the two germline ends. This chain's CDR3 is CASSRGRSYNEQFF. DNA for the CDR3: TGTGCCAGCAGTCGGGGAAGGTCCTACAATGAGCAGTTCTTC.

The chain employs TRBV29-1 and TRBJ2-3, with D perhaps matching TRBD1 or TRBD2 (6 bases each). CDR3 length: 14 amino acids. Per germline, CDR1 SQVTM and CDR2 ANQGSEA. Deletions cut 8 bases from V and 0 bases from J, with 15 bases between. CDR3 bases: TGCAGCTGTTACGCGGGGACAAGCACAGATACGCAGTATTTT. It is translated as CSCYAGTSTDTQYF.

In its sample, this clone was seen once. The chain recombines TRBV19 with TRBJ2-2, with D tentatively TRBD1 or TRBD2 (6 bases each). CDR3 length: 18 residues. V dropped 5 bases and J dropped 2 bases, with 21 bases sitting between them. Germline values: CDR1 LNHDA, CDR2 SQIVND (reference sequence). CDR3 coding DNA: TGTGCCAGTAGTTCCCGGGAAGGGGGGTGGCCAAACACCGGGGAGCTGTTTTTT. Translated, it gives CASSSREGGWPNTGELFF.

The chain carries TRBV21-1 and TRBJ2-7. TRBV21-1 is classified as a pseudogene. The CDR3 has 15 amino acids. The CDR3 protein is CASRRTRIPSYEQYF. Written as DNA, the CDR3 is TGTGCCAGCAGAAGAACCCGGATTCCCTCCTACGAGCAGTACTTC.

This chain joins TRBV9 and TRBJ2-7; tentatively, D is TRBD2 (6 bases). The germline V gene encodes CDR1 SGDLS and CDR2 YYNGEE. V was trimmed by 3 bases and J by 2 bases, leaving 12 bases between them. The CDR3 spans 14 residues. The CDR3 DNA follows: TGTGCCAGCAGCGGCGGGACCGGAACCTACGAGCAGTACTTC. Its translation is CASSGGTGTYEQYF.